Below are 19 T cell receptor beta chains sequenced from a single sample in a study of T cell changes during pregnancy in multiple sclerosis. Repertoires were generated with immunoSEQ multiplex PCR, while TCRdb's copy carries only in-frame clones and drops some. Among more than 70,000 clones listed, 91% were seen once. The sample in question was peripheral blood, obtained after pregnancy. These receptor sequences come from a female donor in good health, enrolled as a control in a pregnancy study.

V is TRBV7-9 and J is TRBJ1-5; no reliable D call. V was trimmed by 5 bases and J by 0 bases, leaving 11 bases between them. The CDR3 is 15 amino acids. Germline loops: CDR1 SEHNR, CDR2 FQNEAQ (reference sequence). The CDR3 coding sequence is TGTGCCAGCAGCCCTGGGAGTTATAGCAATCAGCCCCAGCATTTT. Translating it yields CASSPGSYSNQPQHF.

The chain joins TRBV11-2 to TRBJ2-5, with 10 bases lining up with TRBD1. CDR1 is SGHAT and CDR2 is FQNNGV in the germline V gene. This CDR3 has 15 residues. V was clipped by 2 bases and J by 5 bases; unmatched bases: 5. The CDR3 sequence is CASSLRQGAWETQYF. The CDR3 DNA is TGTGCCAGCAGCTTACGACAGGGGGCCTGGGAGACCCAGTACTTC.

V is TRBV9 and J is TRBJ2-1; tentative D call: TRBD2 (5 bases). CDR1 and CDR2 (germline): SGDLS, YYNGEE. V shed 0 bases and J shed 9 bases, with 13 bases lying between them. The length of the CDR3 is 14 residues. CDR3 amino acids: CASSVVVSSAEQFF. As DNA, the CDR3 is TGTGCCAGCAGCGTAGTTGTTAGTAGCGCTGAGCAGTTCTTC. Drawing the rest from reference TRBV9 and TRBJ2-1, the complete variable domain is DSGVTQTPKHLITATGQRVTLRCSPRSGDLSVYWYQQSLDQGLQFLIQYYNGEERAKGNILERFSAQQFPDLHSELNLSSLELGDSALYFCASSVVVSSAEQFFGPGTRLTVL.

This chain connects TRBV19 to TRBJ1-1, with 7 bases lining up with TRBD1. Looked up from germline, CDR1 is LNHDA and CDR2 is SQIVND (reference sequence). V dropped 6 bases and J dropped 3; count of bases not matched to a gene: 16. This CDR3 is built from 17 residues. CDR3: CASRTVWDRGGHTEAFF. The DNA of the CDR3 is TGTGCCAGTAGAACGGTATGGGACAGAGGGGGACACACTGAAGCTTTCTTT.

The chain uses TRBV6-5 and TRBJ1-4, with 8 bases matching TRBD1. The CDR3 covers 15 residues. Trimming removed 4 bases from V and 7 bases from J; junction bases left unmatched: 8. Germline assignment: CDR1 MNHEY and CDR2 SVGAGI. The CDR3 DNA reads TGTGCCAGCAGTTTCTCGGGACAGGCGACTGAAAAACTGTTTTTT. It yields the protein CASSFSGQATEKLFF.

This clone occurred once. The chain is built from TRBV28 and TRBJ2-3, with 11 nucleotides matching TRBD2. The germline gives CDR1 MDHEN, CDR2 SYDVKM. V lost 5 bases to trimming and J lost 2 bases; unmatched junction nucleotides: 9. This CDR3 has 17 amino acids. DNA for the CDR3: TGTGCCAGCAGTCCCGCCGTACTAGCGGGGGACACAGATACGCAGTATTTT. Amino acids: CASSPAVLAGDTDTQYF. Full variable domain (outside the CDR3, taken from reference TRBV28 and TRBJ2-3): DVKVTQSSRYLVKRTGEKVFLECVQDMDHENMFWYRQDPGLGLRLIYFSYDVKMKEKGDIPEGYSVSREKKERFSLILESASTNQTSMYLCASSPAVLAGDTDTQYFGPGTRLTVL.

The chain links TRBV2 to TRBJ2-5; possible D gene TRBD2, 7 bases. Trimming stripped 4 bases from V and 2 bases from J, with 14 bases between. Germline CDR1 and CDR2: SNHLY and FYNNEI. The CDR3 extends over 15 amino acids. The CDR3 region has the DNA TGTGCCAGCAGTGGAGTGGGGGGGCGGCAAGAGACCCAGTACTTC. It specifies CASSGVGGRQETQYF.

CDR3 loop: CASSQDRAGRETQYF. The CDR3 nucleotides read TGCGCCAGCAGCCAAGATCGAGCAGGGAGGGAGACCCAGTACTTC. J is TRBJ2-5 and V is TRBV4-1; the D gene is possibly TRBD2 (6 bases). The V gene's germline CDR1 is MGHRA and CDR2 YSYEKL. The CDR3 extends over 15 amino acids. Trimming took off 0 bases at V and 5 bases at J, with 13 bases between the two ends.

The rearrangement joins TRBV5-8 to TRBJ2-2; D is possibly TRBD1 (5 bases). The germline V gene has CDR1 SGHTS and CDR2 YDEGEE. The CDR3 has 15 residues. Trimming took off 0 bases at V and 5 bases at J, with 11 bases between the two ends. CDR3 nucleotides: TGTGCCAGCAGCTTGGTTGCAGGGTGGACCGGGGAGCTGTTTTTT. Translating it yields CASSLVAGWTGELFF.

The V and J genes are TRBV5-6 and TRBJ2-6; D ambiguous. Trimming left V 7 bases short and J 0 bases short, with 8 bases between. Per germline, CDR1 SGHDT and CDR2 YYEEEE. This CDR3 has 14 residues. CDR3 sequence: CASARVSGANVLTF. The CDR3 DNA reads TGTGCCAGCGCCCGGGTCTCTGGGGCCAACGTCCTGACTTTC.

Regarding this clone: The sample contains more than one DNA sequence encoding this CDR3. The chain joins TRBV7-3 to TRBJ1-3; a weak D match, TRBD1 (6 bases). The V and J ends lost 0 bases and 4 bases respectively, with 7 bases between them. CDR3 length: 14 amino acids. Germline-derived CDR1 and CDR2 are SGHTA and FQGTGA. As DNA, the CDR3 is TGTGCCAGCAGCTTAACAGGGACAGGAAACACCATATATTTT. The encoded protein is CASSLTGTGNTIYF.

The rearrangement joins TRBV6-1 to TRBJ2-2, with 10 bases lining up with TRBD1. This CDR3 comprises 15 residues. The germline CDR1 and CDR2 sequences are MNHNS and SASEGT. Germline trimming cut 5 bases from V and 7 bases from J; bases unmatched to any gene: 7. The CDR3: CASSPWTGGSGELFF. DNA for the CDR3: TGTGCCAGCAGTCCTTGGACAGGGGGGAGCGGGGAGCTGTTTTTT.

The chain is built from TRBV7-8 and TRBJ2-1; TRBD2 aligns across 11 bases. There are 17 residues in the CDR3. Trimming at V came to 5 bases and at J to 5 bases, leaving 11 bases not matched to a gene. The germline CDR1 and CDR2 sequences are SGHVS and FQNEAQ. The CDR3 DNA is TGTGCCAGCAGCCTTAGGCCGGGACTAGCGGAGAACAATGAGCAGTTCTTC. As protein: CASSLRPGLAENNEQFF.

The chain combines TRBV6-5 with TRBJ2-7, with TRBD1 identical over 7 bases. CDR1 and CDR2 (germline): MNHEY, SVGAGI. The CDR3 spans 15 residues. The trim removed 6 bases at V and 7 bases at J, leaving 15 bases unmatched. CDR3 bases: TGTGCCAGCAGACCGTCAGGCAGGGGGTTAGATGAGCAGTACTTC. Its protein is CASRPSGRGLDEQYF.

The chain is built from TRBV5-1 and TRBJ1-4; 8 positions agree with TRBD1. V was clipped by 4 bases and J by 7 bases; unmatched bases: 9. In germline, CDR1 is SGHRS, CDR2 YFSETQ. This CDR3 spans 15 amino acids. CDR3 nucleotide sequence: TGCGCCAGCAGCAAGACAGGGGCCCCCGGTGAAAAACTGTTTTTT. Amino acid sequence: CASSKTGAPGEKLFF.

The genes are TRBV20-1 and TRBJ1-6, with 8 bases fitting TRBD1. After removal of 3 bases from V and 16 bases from J, the junction contained 5 bases not matched to a gene. The CDR3 extends over 11 amino acids. Germline CDR1 reads DFQATT; CDR2 reads SNEGSKA (reference sequence). CDR3 sequence reads: CSARRTGPLHF. The CDR3 DNA reads TGCAGTGCTAGGAGGACAGGGCCACTCCACTTT.

This chain connects TRBV14 to TRBJ2-5; the D gene is possibly TRBD2 (6 bases). The germline CDR1 and CDR2 sequences are SGHDN and FVKESK. The CDR3 is 14 amino acids. The V gene lost 4 bases and the J gene lost 5 bases, with 14 bases spanning the gap. The CDR3 bases are TGTGCCAGCAGCCGCGGGCGGGGTCGGGAGACCCAGTACTTC. This codes for CASSRGRGRETQYF.

The rearrangement links TRBV6-6 to TRBJ1-3; no clear D. The length of the CDR3 is 11 residues. Per germline, CDR1 MNHNY and CDR2 SVGAGI (reference sequence). V was trimmed by 6 bases and J by 9 bases, leaving 9 bases between them. CDR3 loop: CASRAESTIYF. The CDR3 region has the DNA TGTGCCAGCAGGGCAGAAAGCACCATATATTTT.

The J gene is TRBJ2-2, the V gene TRBV4-3, with a tentative D call TRBD1 (5 bases). The ends were cut back, 3 bases at V and 3 bases at J, with 11 bases in the middle. This CDR3 region has 15 residues. Germline V gene sequence: CDR1 LGHNA, CDR2 YSLEER. In nucleotides, the CDR3 is TGCGCCAGCAGCCACCAATTCAGGGACACCGGGGAGCTGTTTTTT. Translating gives CASSHQFRDTGELFF.